A selection of T cell receptor beta chains follows, all from one sample in a study of cytotoxic CD8 clonotypes in ibrutinib-treated CLL. This table comes from immunoSEQ multiplex PCR, and its TCRdb copy is limited to in-frame clones, with some not included. The sample holds approximately 150,000 clones, about 88% seen once. The starting material was PBMCs, obtained at disease progression, from a patient treated with ibrutinib. The receptors here all came from a human donor with chronic lymphocytic leukemia. Each CDR3 is given with its conserved first and last residue. Fields, in order: J gene, D gene, clone size, V gene, CDR3 protein, CDR3 DNA. The D gene is left open where the match is weak. Where a row states a size, it is once, few, many or the class of an expanded clone; other rows omit it.

J: TRBJ2-7; D: TRBD1; size: .; V: TRBV15; CDR3: CATSREVRDRGLGGYEQYF; DNA: TGTGCCACCAGCAGAGAAGTGCGGGACAGGGGGCTTGGGGGATACGAGCAGTACTTC
J: TRBJ2-5; D: .; size: .; V: TRBV9; CDR3: CASSVAGGDGETQYF; DNA: TGTGCCAGCAGCGTAGCGGGCGGGGATGGGGAGACCCAGTACTTC
J: TRBJ1-1; D: .; size: few; V: TRBV19; CDR3: CASRSLGGAFF; DNA: TGTGCCAGTAGATCACTCGGGGGAGCTTTCTTT
J: TRBJ2-1; D: .; size: .; V: TRBV5-1; CDR3: CASSLQGPSSYNEQFF; DNA: TGCGCCAGCAGCCTTCAGGGGCCAAGCTCCTACAATGAGCAGTTCTTC
J: TRBJ1-4; D: .; size: .; V: TRBV7-2; CDR3: CASSLQGLLNEKLFF; DNA: TGTGCCAGCAGCTTACAGGGTTTGTTGAATGAAAAACTGTTTTTT
J: TRBJ1-3; D: .; size: .; V: TRBV18; CDR3: CASSPQGDTIYF; DNA: TGTGCCAGCTCACCACAGGGGGACACCATATATTTT
J: TRBJ2-1; D: TRBD2; size: .; V: TRBV28; CDR3: CASSLTSGINYNEQFF; DNA: TGTGCCAGCAGTTTAACTAGCGGGATCAATTACAATGAGCAGTTCTTC
J: TRBJ2-7; D: .; size: .; V: TRBV10-3; CDR3: CAISVGGSYEQYF; DNA: TGTGCCATCAGTGTAGGCGGATCCTACGAGCAGTACTTC
J: TRBJ2-1; D: .; size: .; V: TRBV27; CDR3: CASSLQGTNEQFF; DNA: TGTGCCAGCAGTCTACAGGGAACCAATGAGCAGTTCTTC
J: TRBJ1-1; D: .; size: .; V: TRBV18; CDR3: CASSAGGGDFVEAFF; DNA: TGTGCCAGCTCCGCGGGAGGCGGGGACTTCGTTGAAGCTTTCTTT
J: TRBJ2-2; D: TRBD2; size: .; V: TRBV2; CDR3: CASTEGSGRLGELFF; DNA: TGTGCCAGCACCGAGGGTAGCGGGAGATTAGGGGAGCTGTTTTTT
J: TRBJ1-2; D: TRBD1; size: once; V: TRBV6-1; CDR3: CASSGEKGAQGYTF; DNA: TGTGCCAGCAGTGGAGAGAAGGGGGCGCAGGGCTACACCTTC
J: TRBJ1-2; D: TRBD1; size: .; V: TRBV11-3; CDR3: CASGDRVDGYTF; DNA: TGTGCCAGCGGCGACAGGGTTGATGGCTACACCTTC
J: TRBJ2-7; D: TRBD1; size: .; V: TRBV5-1; CDR3: CASSYRDSSYEQYF; DNA: TGCGCCAGCAGCTACCGGGACAGCTCCTACGAGCAGTACTTC
J: TRBJ2-7; D: TRBD2; size: .; V: TRBV7-3; CDR3: CASSLRSGDEQYF; DNA: TGTGCCAGCAGCTTACGTAGCGGGGACGAGCAGTACTTC
J: TRBJ1-1; D: .; size: .; V: TRBV4-3; CDR3: CASSQVGRYTEAFF; DNA: TGCGCCAGCAGCCAAGTGGGGAGGTACACTGAAGCTTTCTTT
J: TRBJ2-1; D: TRBD1; size: few; V: TRBV4-1; CDR3: CASSQASTGGGYEQFF; DNA: TGCGCCAGCAGCCAAGCTTCGACAGGGGGCGGGTATGAGCAGTTCTTC
J: TRBJ2-7; D: .; size: medium-sized; V: TRBV11-3; CDR3: CASSLDLVAAYEQYF; DNA: TGTGCCAGCAGCTTAGATCTCGTGGCGGCTTACGAGCAGTACTTC
J: TRBJ2-2; D: .; size: .; V: TRBV2; CDR3: CASSDQGNTGELFF; DNA: TGTGCCAGCAGTGACCAGGGGAACACCGGGGAGCTGTTTTTT